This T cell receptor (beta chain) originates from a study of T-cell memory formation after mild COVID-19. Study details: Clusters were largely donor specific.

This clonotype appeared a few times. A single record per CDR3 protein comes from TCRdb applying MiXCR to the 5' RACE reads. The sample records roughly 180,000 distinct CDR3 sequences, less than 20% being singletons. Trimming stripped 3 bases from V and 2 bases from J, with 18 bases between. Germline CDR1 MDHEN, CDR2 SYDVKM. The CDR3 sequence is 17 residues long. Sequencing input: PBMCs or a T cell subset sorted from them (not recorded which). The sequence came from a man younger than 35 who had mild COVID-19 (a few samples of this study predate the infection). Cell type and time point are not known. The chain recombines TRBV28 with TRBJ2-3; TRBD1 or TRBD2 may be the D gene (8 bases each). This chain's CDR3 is CASSFTGGRGDTDTQYF. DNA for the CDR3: TGTGCCAGCAGTTTCACAGGGGGGCGGGGGGACACAGATACGCAGTATTTT.